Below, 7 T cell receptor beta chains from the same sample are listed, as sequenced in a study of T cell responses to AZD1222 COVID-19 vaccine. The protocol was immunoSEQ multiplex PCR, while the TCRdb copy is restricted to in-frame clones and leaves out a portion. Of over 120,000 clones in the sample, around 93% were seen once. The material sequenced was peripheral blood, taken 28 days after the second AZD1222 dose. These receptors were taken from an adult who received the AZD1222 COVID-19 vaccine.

CDR3 residues: CASRPQDSSYNEQFF. The CDR3 DNA reads as TGTGCCAGCAGACCTCAGGACTCGTCCTACAATGAGCAGTTCTTC. V gene TRBV7-2 combines with J gene TRBJ2-1; D perhaps matches TRBD2 (5 bases). The CDR3 is 15 amino acids. Germline values: CDR1 SGHTA, CDR2 FQGNSA. Trimming shortened V by 6 bases and J by 1 base, and 13 bases separated the two germline ends.

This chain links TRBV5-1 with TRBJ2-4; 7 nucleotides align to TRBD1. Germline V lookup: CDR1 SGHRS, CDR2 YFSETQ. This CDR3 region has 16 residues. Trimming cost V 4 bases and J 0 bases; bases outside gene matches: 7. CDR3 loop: CASSARQGLAKNIQYF. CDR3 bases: TGCGCCAGCAGCGCAAGACAGGGCCTAGCCAAAAACATTCAGTACTTC. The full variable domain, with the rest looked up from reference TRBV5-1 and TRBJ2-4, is KAGVTQTPRYLIKTRGQQVTLSCSPISGHRSVSWYQQTPGQGLQFLFEYFSETQRNKGNFPGRFSGRQFSNSRSEMNVSTLELGDSALYLCASSARQGLAKNIQYFGAGTRLSVL.

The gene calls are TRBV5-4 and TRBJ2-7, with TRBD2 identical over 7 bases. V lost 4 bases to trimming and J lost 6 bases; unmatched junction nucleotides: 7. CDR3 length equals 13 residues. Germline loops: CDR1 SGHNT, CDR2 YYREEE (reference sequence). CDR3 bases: TGTGCCAGCAGCACCACTTGGGGGGGCGAGCAGTACTTC. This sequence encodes CASSTTWGGEQYF. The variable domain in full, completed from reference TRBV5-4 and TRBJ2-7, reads ETGVTQSPTHLIKTRGQQVTLRCSSQSGHNTVSWYQQALGQGPQFIFQYYREEENGRGNFPPRFSGLQFPNYSSELNVNALELDDSALYLCASSTTWGGEQYFGPGTRLTVT.

DNA for the CDR3: TGTGCCAGCAGCGCCGGACTAGCGGGAGTTGTGGTTGAGCAGTTCTTC. Its protein product is CASSAGLAGVVVEQFF. The chain recombines TRBV11-2 with TRBJ2-1, with 13 bases matching TRBD2. With 5 bases clipped from V and 9 bases from J, the junction kept 10 bases outside the gene matches. The CDR3 is made up of 16 amino acids. The germline CDR1 and CDR2 sequences are SGHAT and FQNNGV.

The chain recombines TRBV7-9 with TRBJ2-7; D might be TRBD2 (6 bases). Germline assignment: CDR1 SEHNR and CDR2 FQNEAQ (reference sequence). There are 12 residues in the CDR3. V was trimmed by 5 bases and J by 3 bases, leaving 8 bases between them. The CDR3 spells CASSAGNYEQYF. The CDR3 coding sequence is TGTGCCAGCAGCGCGGGGAACTACGAGCAGTACTTC.

In DNA, the CDR3 is TGTGCCAGCAGCGGCTCTGGGGCGTATACGCAGTATTTT. It encodes CASSGSGAYTQYF. This sequence joins TRBV28 and TRBJ2-3, with a weak D call TRBD1 (5 bases). V was clipped by 6 bases and J by 7 bases, with 14 bases between them. Per the germline V gene, CDR1 is MDHEN and CDR2 is SYDVKM. The CDR3 is 13 residues long. The whole variable domain, filled in from reference TRBV28 and TRBJ2-3, reads DVKVTQSSRYLVKRTGEKVFLECVQDMDHENMFWYRQDPGLGLRLIYFSYDVKMKEKGDIPEGYSVSREKKERFSLILESASTNQTSMYLCASSGSGAYTQYFGPGTRLTVL.

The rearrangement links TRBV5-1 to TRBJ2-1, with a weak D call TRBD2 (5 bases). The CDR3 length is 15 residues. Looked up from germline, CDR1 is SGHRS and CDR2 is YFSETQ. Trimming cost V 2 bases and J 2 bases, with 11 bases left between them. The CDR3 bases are TGCGCCAGCAGCTTATCCGGGAACACCTACAATGAGCAGTTCTTC. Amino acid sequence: CASSLSGNTYNEQFF.